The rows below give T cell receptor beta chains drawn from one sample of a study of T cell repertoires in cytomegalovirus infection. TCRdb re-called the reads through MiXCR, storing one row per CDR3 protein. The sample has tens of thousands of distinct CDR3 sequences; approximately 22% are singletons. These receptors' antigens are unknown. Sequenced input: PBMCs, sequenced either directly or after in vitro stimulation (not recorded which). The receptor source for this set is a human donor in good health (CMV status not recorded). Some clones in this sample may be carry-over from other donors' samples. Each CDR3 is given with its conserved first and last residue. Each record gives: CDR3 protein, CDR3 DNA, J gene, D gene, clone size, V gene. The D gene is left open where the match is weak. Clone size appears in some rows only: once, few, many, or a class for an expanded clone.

CASSPEGAMGYF TGTGCCAGCAGCCCCGAGGGCGCTATGGGGTATTTT TRBJ2-3 . many TRBV7-9
CASSYSPADYTDTQYF TGTGCCAGCAGTTACTCCCCAGCGGACTACACAGATACGCAGTATTTT TRBJ2-3 . few TRBV6-2/TRBV6-3
CASSLGGFGETQYF TGTGCCAGCAGCTTAGGGGGATTTGGAGAGACCCAGTACTTC TRBJ2-5 . few TRBV7-7
CASSERGGLNEQFF TGTGCCAGCAGTGAGCGCGGGGGGCTCAATGAGCAGTTCTTC TRBJ2-1 TRBD2 many TRBV25-1
CASSLEIQGRYTF TGTGCCAGCAGCTTAGAAATACAGGGCCGCTACACCTTC TRBJ1-2 . few TRBV11-2
CASSPSSPTIRPYNEQFF TGTGCCAGCAGCCCCTCTTCCCCTACTATCCGCCCCTACAATGAGCAGTTCTTC TRBJ2-1 . many TRBV7-9
CASSRAGNTIYF TGTGCCAGCAGCCGAGCCGGAAACACCATATATTTT TRBJ1-3 . many TRBV9
CASSLGQEDTQYF TGTGCCAGCAGCTTAGGTCAGGAGGATACGCAGTATTTT TRBJ2-3 . many TRBV7-9
CSVTRLAGAIGDTQYF TGCAGCGTTACCCGACTAGCGGGGGCTATCGGAGATACGCAGTATTTT TRBJ2-3 TRBD2 . TRBV29-1
CASSDGTDGNQPQHF TGTGCCAGCAGTGACGGGACAGACGGCAATCAGCCCCAGCATTTT TRBJ1-5 TRBD1 many TRBV6-1